One and the same sample provided the 15 T cell receptor beta chains below, sequenced in a study of cytomegalovirus exposure and HLA in healthy donors. The PCR ran on 60 Vbeta and 13 Jbeta primers. TCRdb's copy holds only in-frame clones and misses some; the assay was immunoSEQ multiplex PCR. The data hold approximately 160,000 clones, with 75% observed a single time. Material for sequencing was PBMCs. The receptors were sampled from a woman in her 50s in good health and CMV-seropositive.

The gene calls are TRBV6-1 and TRBJ1-1; no definite D call. The germline CDR1 and CDR2 sequences are MNHNS and SASEGT. CDR3 length: 14 residues. Trimming removed 7 bases at V and 3 bases at J, with 15 bases between. The CDR3 sequence: CASISSWRDTEAFF. The CDR3 DNA reads as TGTGCCAGCATAAGCTCCTGGCGGGACACTGAAGCTTTCTTT.

V usage is TRBV5-1 and J usage is TRBJ1-1; the D is unclear. This CDR3 is built from 14 residues. The V gene's germline CDR1 is SGHRS and CDR2 YFSETQ. V was trimmed by 1 base and J by 3 bases, leaving 10 bases between them. The CDR3, as DNA: TGCGCCAGCAGCTTGAATAGCGGTTACACTGAAGCTTTCTTT. Amino acids: CASSLNSGYTEAFF.

The chain links TRBV10-3 to TRBJ1-2; 10 bases align to TRBD1. This CDR3 spans 17 amino acids. With V trimmed by 5 bases and J by 6 bases, 15 bases remained unmatched. Looked up from germline, CDR1 is ENHRY and CDR2 is SYGVKD. CDR3 DNA sequence: TGTGCCATCAGTCAACCCCGGGGGACAGGGGTTGGGGATGGCTACACCTTC. Its protein is CAISQPRGTGVGDGYTF.

The gene calls are TRBV5-4 and TRBJ2-2, with 8 bases aligning to TRBD2. The CDR3 runs 17 residues. J gave up 4 bases and V 4 bases, and 12 bases lay outside the gene matches. Germline CDR1 reads SGHNT; CDR2 reads YYREEE (reference sequence). The CDR3 is CASSIGGQRGFTGELFF. CDR3 nucleotide sequence: TGTGCCAGCAGCATCGGGGGCCAGCGGGGGTTCACCGGGGAGCTGTTTTTT. The whole variable domain, filled in from reference TRBV5-4 and TRBJ2-2, reads ETGVTQSPTHLIKTRGQQVTLRCSSQSGHNTVSWYQQALGQGPQFIFQYYREEENGRGNFPPRFSGLQFPNYSSELNVNALELDDSALYLCASSIGGQRGFTGELFFGEGSRLTVL.

The rearrangement uses TRBV6-6 and TRBJ1-2; 7 bases agree with TRBD1. Germline assignment: CDR1 MNHNY and CDR2 SVGAGI (reference sequence). The CDR3 is made up of 14 amino acids. With V trimmed by 4 bases and J by 5 bases, 7 bases remained unmatched. In nucleotides, the CDR3 is TGTGCCAGCAGTTCCGGGACAGAGCCTTATGGCTACACCTTC. Translated, it gives CASSSGTEPYGYTF.

The CDR3 DNA follows: TGCGCCAGCAGCCAAAGGGGGCCAACTAATGAAAAACTGTTTTTT. Translation: CASSQRGPTNEKLFF. The chain joins TRBV4-1 to TRBJ1-4; 7 bases line up with TRBD1. The CDR3 loop spans 15 amino acids. Germline CDR1 MGHRA, CDR2 YSYEKL. J gave up 0 bases and V 2 bases, and 0 bases lay outside the gene matches.

This clone was counted a single time. This chain links TRBV5-4 with TRBJ2-3; 9 nucleotides match TRBD1. This CDR3 comprises 13 residues. CDR1 SGHNT and CDR2 YYREEE come from the germline V gene (reference sequence). Losses at the gene ends were 4 bases for V and 6 bases for J; bases not matched to a gene: 3. CDR3: CASSPGQGDTQYF. The CDR3 bases are TGTGCCAGCAGCCCCGGACAGGGGGATACGCAGTATTTT. Full variable domain (remainder filled in from reference TRBV5-4 and TRBJ2-3): ETGVTQSPTHLIKTRGQQVTLRCSSQSGHNTVSWYQQALGQGPQFIFQYYREEENGRGNFPPRFSGLQFPNYSSELNVNALELDDSALYLCASSPGQGDTQYFGPGTRLTVL.

The rearrangement uses TRBV4-1 and TRBJ1-6; 9 bases fit TRBD1. Germline V gene lookup returns CDR1 MGHRA and CDR2 YSYEKL. The J segment lost 6 bases and the V segment lost 4 bases, leaving 7 bases of the junction unmatched. This CDR3 spans 16 amino acids. CDR3 DNA sequence: TGCGCCAGCAGCCTCCTACCGGGACAGGGTAATTCACCCCTCCACTTT. It translates to CASSLLPGQGNSPLHF.

This chain joins TRBV9 and TRBJ1-2, with D maybe TRBD1 (5 bases). The germline V gene has CDR1 SGDLS and CDR2 YYNGEE. The CDR3 covers 14 residues. Trimming shortened V by 0 bases and J by 6 bases, and 12 bases separated the two germline ends. CDR3: CASSVDSGIHGYTF. DNA for the CDR3: TGTGCCAGCAGCGTAGATTCAGGGATTCATGGCTACACCTTC.

This chain's CDR3 is CASSQGQPQETQYF. The CDR3 DNA sequence: TGTGCCAGCAGCCAGGGGCAGCCGCAAGAGACCCAGTACTTC. V and J are TRBV9 and TRBJ2-5, with D perhaps matching TRBD1 (6 bases). Trimming left V 4 bases short and J 2 bases short, with 12 bases between. Germline CDR1 and CDR2: SGDLS and YYNGEE. This CDR3 contains 14 residues. Full variable domain (missing parts from reference TRBV9 and TRBJ2-5): DSGVTQTPKHLITATGQRVTLRCSPRSGDLSVYWYQQSLDQGLQFLIQYYNGEERAKGNILERFSAQQFPDLHSELNLSSLELGDSALYFCASSQGQPQETQYFGPGTRLLVL.

This chain links TRBV6-6 with TRBJ2-3; 7 bases align to TRBD1. Germline CDR1 is MNHNY and CDR2 is SVGAGI (reference sequence). The V gene end was trimmed by 0 bases and the J gene end by 1 base; junction bases not matched to a gene: 1. This CDR3 is 15 amino acids long. The CDR3 loop is CASSYSTGRTDTQYF. CDR3 sequence (DNA): TGTGCCAGCAGTTACTCGACAGGGCGCACAGATACGCAGTATTTT.

The chain uses TRBV2 and TRBJ2-2; the D is unclear. The CDR3 spans 12 residues. The V end was cut by 7 bases, the J end by 5 bases, with 8 bases between. CDR1 is SNHLY, CDR2 FYNNEI, per germline. The CDR3 DNA reads as TGTGCCAGCATGGCGGTAACCGGGGAGCTGTTTTTT. The encoded protein is CASMAVTGELFF.

This clone appeared a single time. The chain is built from TRBV28 and TRBJ2-2, with D tentatively TRBD1 (5 bases). Germline CDR1 MDHEN, CDR2 SYDVKM. V lost 2 bases, J lost 6 bases, and 13 bases lay in between. The CDR3 contains 15 residues. The CDR3 sequence: CASSLGAKGAGELFF. CDR3 DNA sequence: TGTGCCAGCAGTTTAGGGGCAAAAGGTGCCGGGGAGCTGTTTTTT.

V usage is TRBV2 and J usage is TRBJ1-3, with 7 nucleotides matching TRBD1. The V segment lost 6 bases and the J segment 4 bases; nucleotides outside the gene matches: 6. The CDR3 length is 14 residues. CDR1 SNHLY and CDR2 FYNNEI come from the germline V gene. The CDR3 protein is CASRPTGEGNTIYF. CDR3 in DNA: TGTGCCAGCAGACCCACAGGGGAAGGAAACACCATATATTTT.

The gene calls are TRBV25-1 and TRBJ1-2, with D tentatively TRBD1 (6 bases). Germline loops: CDR1 MGHDK, CDR2 SYGVNS. This CDR3 region has 16 residues. V dropped 7 bases and J dropped 2 bases, with 20 bases sitting between them. CDR3 residues: CASTKGGGGPNYGYTF. The CDR3, as DNA: TGTGCCAGCACCAAAGGTGGCGGGGGGCCCAACTATGGCTACACCTTC.